The text below deals with one T cell receptor (beta chain). The data were taken from a study of T cell changes during pregnancy in multiple sclerosis. The data were produced by immunoSEQ multiplex PCR, yet TCRdb's version contains in-frame clones alone and is incomplete. The sample gives over 70,000 clones, roughly 93% of which show up once; around 0.86% is in the top ten. The CDR3 spans 14 residues. In germline, CDR1 is MNHNY, CDR2 SVGAGI (reference sequence). V was clipped by 0 bases and J by 10 bases, with 12 bases between them. This receptor was identified in a female donor with multiple sclerosis, enrolled in a pregnancy study. V and J are TRBV6-6 and TRBJ1-4, with a weak D call TRBD1 (5 bases). Sequences were derived from peripheral blood, sampled in the third trimester of pregnancy. In DNA form, the CDR3 reads TGTGCCAGCAGTTACTCATTGGGGGGTGCAAAACTGTTTTTT. Its protein is CASSYSLGGAKLFF.